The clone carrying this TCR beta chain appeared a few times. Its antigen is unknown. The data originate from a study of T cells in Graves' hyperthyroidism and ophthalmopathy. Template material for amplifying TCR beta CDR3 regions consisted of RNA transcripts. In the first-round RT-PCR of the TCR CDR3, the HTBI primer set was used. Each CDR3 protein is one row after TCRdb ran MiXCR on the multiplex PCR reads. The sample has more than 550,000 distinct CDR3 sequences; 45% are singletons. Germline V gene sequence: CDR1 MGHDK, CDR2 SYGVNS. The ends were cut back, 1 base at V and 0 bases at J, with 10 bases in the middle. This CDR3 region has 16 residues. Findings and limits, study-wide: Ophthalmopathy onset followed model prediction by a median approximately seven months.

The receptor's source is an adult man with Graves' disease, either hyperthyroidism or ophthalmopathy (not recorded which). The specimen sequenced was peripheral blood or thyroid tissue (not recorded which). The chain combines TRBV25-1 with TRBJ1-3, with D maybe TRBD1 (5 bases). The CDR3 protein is CASSEWGSDSGNTIYF. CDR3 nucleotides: TGTGCCAGCAGTGAATGGGGCAGCGACTCTGGAAACACCATATATTTT.